These T cell receptor beta chains were read from a single sample in a study of early T cells in non-severe SARS-CoV-2 infection. TCRdb called the 5' RACE reads again in MiXCR, with one record for every CDR3 protein. The sample consists of tens of thousands of distinct CDR3 sequences, just under 15% of them appearing once. Sequencing was carried out using whole blood. These receptors came from an adult who was a healthcare worker with PCR-confirmed SARS-CoV-2 infection or an uninfected control (not recorded which). Both conserved end residues are part of each CDR3. Each record gives: J gene, clone size, D gene, V gene, CDR3 protein, CDR3 DNA. The D gene is left open where the match is weak. The size of a clone is reported for some rows only, either as once, few or many, or as a class for expanded clones.

>TRBJ1-3|many|-|TRBV28
CASELRNTIYF
TGTGCCAGCGAGCTGAGGAACACCATATATTTT
>TRBJ2-5|few|TRBD2|TRBV14
CASSQDWGLEGAETQYF
TGTGCCAGCAGCCAAGATTGGGGACTAGAGGGCGCGGAGACCCAGTACTTC
>TRBJ2-1|-|-|TRBV12-5
CASGLDDNEQFF
TGTGCTAGTGGTTTGGATGACAATGAGCAGTTCTTC
>TRBJ2-1|many|TRBD2|TRBV6-5
CASSLSGASYNEQFF
TGTGCCAGCAGTCTTAGCGGGGCCTCCTACAATGAGCAGTTCTTC
>TRBJ2-7|many|-|TRBV4-3
CASSEGITSYYEQYF
TGCGCCAGCAGCGAGGGTATAACTAGCTATTATGAGCAGTACTTC
>TRBJ1-3|few|-|TRBV10-3
CAISETGSGNTIYF
TGTGCCATCAGTGAGACAGGGTCTGGAAACACCATATATTTT
>TRBJ1-3|-|-|TRBV12-3/TRBV12-4
CASRLEDTIYF
TGTGCCAGCAGGTTGGAGGACACCATATATTTT
>TRBJ2-1|-|-|TRBV18
CASSSAHEQFF
TGTGCCAGCTCGTCCGCCCATGAGCAGTTCTTC
>TRBJ2-2|-|-|TRBV12-3/TRBV12-4
CASSFGRNTGELFF
TGTGCCAGCAGTTTTGGCCGAAACACCGGGGAGCTGTTTTTT
>TRBJ1-5|many|-|TRBV19
CASSADRNQPQHF
TGTGCCAGTAGTGCCGACAGGAATCAGCCCCAGCATTTT
>TRBJ1-5|-|-|TRBV27
CASSLRGGNQPQHF
TGTGCCAGCAGTTTACGGGGTGGCAATCAGCCCCAGCATTTT
>TRBJ2-2|few|-|TRBV18
CASSPIEAGELFF
TGTGCCAGCTCACCTATCGAGGCCGGGGAGCTGTTTTTT
>TRBJ2-1|few|-|TRBV13
CASSFIRRVDEQFF
TGTGCCAGCAGCTTCATCCGGCGGGTTGATGAGCAGTTCTTC
>TRBJ2-3|many|-|TRBV12-3/TRBV12-4
CASRTSSPTQYF
TGTGCCAGCAGAACTAGTAGCCCAACGCAGTATTTT
>TRBJ2-5|-|-|TRBV20-1
CSDATQYF
TGCAGTGATGCGACCCAGTACTTC
>TRBJ2-3|few|-|TRBV12-3/TRBV12-4
CASSPRGAPTDTQYF
TGTGCCAGCAGCCCCCGGGGAGCCCCCACAGATACGCAGTATTTT
>TRBJ1-1|few|-|TRBV29-1
CSVVWLPDTEAFF
TGCAGCGTTGTCTGGCTACCCGACACTGAAGCTTTCTTT
>TRBJ1-6|-|-|TRBV27
CASSSLWSSYNSPLHF
TGTGCCAGCAGTTCCCTCTGGAGCTCCTATAATTCACCCCTCCACTTT
>TRBJ2-3|-|TRBD1|TRBV5-1
CASSLEDRGTDTQYF
TGCGCCAGCAGCTTGGAAGACAGGGGAACAGATACGCAGTATTTT
>TRBJ2-5|few|-|TRBV28
CASARRGGYQETQYF
TGTGCCAGCGCTCGAAGGGGGGGGTACCAAGAGACCCAGTACTTC
>TRBJ2-7|many|TRBD1|TRBV28
CASTGGAAHEQYF
TGTGCCAGCACAGGGGGCGCGGCCCACGAGCAGTACTTC
>TRBJ1-2|few|TRBD1|TRBV27
CASSSRTGGGLYGYTF
TGTGCCAGCAGTTCCCGGACAGGAGGGGGGCTCTATGGCTACACCTTC
>TRBJ1-1|few|-|TRBV27
CASSLLTNTEAFF
TGTGCCAGCAGTTTATTGACGAACACTGAAGCTTTCTTT
>TRBJ1-1|-|-|TRBV7-2
CASSSGPVNTEAFF
TGTGCCAGCAGCTCCGGCCCAGTGAACACTGAAGCTTTCTTT
>TRBJ2-7|many|-|TRBV6-2/TRBV6-3
CASSWDRSYEQYF
TGTGCCAGCAGTTGGGACCGCTCCTACGAGCAGTACTTC
>TRBJ1-5|many|TRBD1|TRBV6-1
CAGRKGANQPQHF
TGTGCCGGTCGGAAGGGGGCCAATCAGCCCCAGCATTTT
>TRBJ2-7|-|-|TRBV7-2
CASSPPPASYEQYF
TGTGCCAGCAGCCCCCCCCCCGCGTCCTACGAGCAGTACTTC
>TRBJ2-7|once|-|TRBV21-1
CASSARQGMDEQYF
TGTGCCAGCAGCGCGAGACAGGGGATGGACGAGCAGTACTTC
>TRBJ2-1|few|-|TRBV27
CASSLWAQTYNEQFF
TGTGCCAGCAGTTTATGGGCGCAAACCTACAATGAGCAGTTCTTC
>TRBJ1-3|many|-|TRBV11-2
CASSTGSSGNTIYF
TGTGCCAGCAGCACAGGTAGCTCTGGAAACACCATATATTTT
>TRBJ1-1|few|-|TRBV10-1
CASVIPGETLSEAFF
TGCGCCAGCGTTATCCCGGGAGAGACTTTATCTGAAGCTTTCTTT
>TRBJ1-6|-|TRBD1|TRBV18
CASCPGQGDSPLHF
TGTGCCAGCTGCCCGGGACAGGGAGATTCACCCCTCCACTTT
>TRBJ1-1|-|-|TRBV7-2
CASPGAFF
TGTGCCAGCCCGGGAGCTTTCTTT
>TRBJ1-2|-|-|TRBV20-1
CSAYRASDYGYTF
TGCAGTGCTTACAGGGCGTCGGACTATGGCTACACCTTC
>TRBJ2-3|-|-|TRBV20-1
CSEGQLTTDTQYF
TGCAGTGAGGGACAACTAACCACAGATACGCAGTATTTT
>TRBJ2-1|-|TRBD2|TRBV6-1
CASRSSGTSGRRPSF
TGTGCCAGCAGATCCTCCGGGACTAGCGGGAGGCGTCCCTCCTTC
>TRBJ2-1|many|-|TRBV7-8
CASSNGRGFTHEQFF
TGTGCCAGCAGCAACGGACGGGGCTTCACCCATGAGCAGTTCTTC
>TRBJ2-1|-|-|TRBV2
CASSESVYEQFF
TGTGCCAGCAGTGAATCTGTGTATGAGCAGTTCTTC
>TRBJ1-1|-|-|TRBV27
CASSFLSIDTEAFF
TGTGCCAGCAGTTTCCTATCAATAGACACTGAAGCTTTCTTT
>TRBJ1-1|few|-|TRBV20-1
CSASRGPPTFTEAFF
TGCAGTGCTAGTAGAGGGCCCCCTACGTTCACTGAAGCTTTCTTT
>TRBJ2-3|-|-|TRBV20-1
CSASIVGWGPSTDTQYF
TGCAGTGCTAGTATAGTTGGTTGGGGGCCTAGCACAGATACGCAGTATTTT
>TRBJ2-3|-|-|TRBV12-3/TRBV12-4
CASTPQESGTDTQYF
TGTGCCAGCACCCCCCAGGAGTCGGGTACAGATACGCAGTATTTT
>TRBJ2-2|-|-|TRBV11-2
CANSDSTGSNTGELFF
TGTGCCAACTCAGACTCCACGGGGTCGAACACCGGGGAGCTGTTTTTT
>TRBJ2-1|-|TRBD2|TRBV12-3/TRBV12-4
CASSPSGGAYNEQFF
TGTGCCAGCAGCCCCTCCGGGGGGGCGTACAATGAGCAGTTCTTC
>TRBJ2-3|-|-|TRBV9
CASSVALLDTQYF
TGTGCCAGCAGCGTAGCTCTCCTAGATACGCAGTATTTT
>TRBJ2-5|few|-|TRBV28
CASSLTFGTQYF
TGTGCCAGCAGTTTGACTTTCGGGACCCAGTACTTC
>TRBJ2-2|few|-|TRBV5-1
CASSLDSGGYTGELFF
TGCGCCAGCAGCTTAGATTCCGGGGGATACACCGGGGAGCTGTTTTTT
>TRBJ2-4|-|-|TRBV28
CASSLVEKNIQYF
TGTGCCAGCAGCCTTGTCGAGAAAAACATTCAGTACTTC
>TRBJ2-3|-|-|TRBV20-1
CSVNGDTDTQYF
TGCAGTGTTAACGGGGACACAGATACGCAGTATTTT
>TRBJ2-4|-|TRBD2|TRBV6-5
CASSLAGGIDIQYF
TGTGCCAGCTCGCTAGCGGGAGGGATAGACATTCAGTACTTC
>TRBJ2-3|few|-|TRBV5-1
CASSPDDLSDTQYF
TGCGCCAGCAGTCCGGACGATCTTTCCGATACGCAGTATTTT
>TRBJ1-2|-|-|TRBV4-2
CASSQDLTGANYGYTF
TGTGCCAGCAGCCAAGATCTGACAGGAGCTAACTATGGCTACACCTTC
>TRBJ1-1|-|-|TRBV24-1
CATSDPVGEAFF
TGTGCCACCAGTGACCCTGTCGGTGAAGCTTTCTTT
>TRBJ2-5|few|TRBD2|TRBV28
CASSSPLAGPRETQYF
TGTGCCAGCAGTTCACCACTAGCGGGACCGAGAGAGACCCAGTACTTC
>TRBJ1-4|few|-|TRBV7-8
CASSSYGQRGLATNEKLFF
TGTGCCAGCAGCTCTTACGGACAACGGGGACTCGCAACTAATGAAAAACTGTTTTTT
>TRBJ2-2|-|-|TRBV10-3
CAISDRVGGELFF
TGTGCCATCAGTGACAGGGTGGGCGGGGAGCTGTTTTTT
>TRBJ2-3|-|-|TRBV29-1
CSVGGGESDTQYF
TGCAGCGTTGGAGGGGGAGAGTCAGATACGCAGTATTTT